This T cell receptor beta chain comes out of a study of CD8 T cell repertoires and HIV-1 epitope variants (TCRdb year 2020). Regarding the research as a whole: T cells were stimulated in separate culture wells with each of twenty-five peptides representing autologous and known Gag and Nef epitope variants. T cells were enriched with the EasySep Human T Cell Enrichment Kit and co-cultured with equal numbers of autologous T cell-negative cells as antigen-presenting cells. Cultures were maintained for around 11 days in IMDM with gentamicin, and half-media changes adding IL-2, IL-7 and IL-15 were performed on days 3 and 7. Control conditions included a CMV, EBV and flu peptide pool, the Ebola AY9 epitope as negative control, and a no-peptide well. The epitopes tested covered three Gag epitope families plus Nef HW9 and YT9. An aliquot of 1M T cells was set aside as an uncultured baseline condition, separate from the approximately 80 T cell cultures. A total of over 65 T cell cultures were run, with each culture condition done in triplicate except for one peptide, which was done in duplicate.

Paper-wide results and their limitations: Four to six clonotypes recognized the Nef KF9 family and one the HW9 family, with no responses to the TAALDMSHF plasma variant. About ten antigen-specific TCR beta clonotypes were identified, and about 6 of them appeared cross-reactive for autologous or known escape epitope variants. The assay could identify only TCR beta chains and pointed to proliferation in response to antigen, not to T cell function or cytokine profile.

The EasySep Human CD8+ T Cell Enrichment Kit was used on day 10 to isolate CD8+ T cells from every culture. CDR1 SGDLS and CDR2 YYNGEE were looked up in the germline V gene. Taken from cysteine to phenylalanine, the CDR3 has 14 residues. Only the CDR3 region is kept as DNA, spanning 42 bases read in frame from base 1. V lost 0 bases and J lost 8 bases; the stretch between them is 12 bases long. TCR beta CDR3 regions were sequenced at survey depth on the immunoSEQ platform. The QIAamp DNA micro kit was used to extract genomic DNA from every cultured and uncultured CD8+ T cell population. Turning to the authors' computational methods: Samples with fewer than 5,000 productive reads were excluded, resulting in the removal of about 6.5% of the 75 HIV peptide-stimulated cultures. Sequences were trimmed to CDR3 by a MANAFEST web app, and nonproductive sequences, CDR3s under 5 amino acids, and sequences not starting with C or ending with F/W were removed. To count as antigen-specific, a clonotype had to be expanded in at least 2 of 3 replicates compared with the no-peptide control at FDR 0.01, and only within one epitope family. In addition, a specific clonotype needed a frequency at least fivefold higher than in wells stimulated with peptides from other epitope families. In TCRdb, the immuneACCESS table is reduced to in-frame sequences with V and J assigned. These tables do not hold every clone; where another copy was compared, an unresolved V gene accounts for under half, and the others remain unexplained. V and J calls and clone size are given by that table; D and trimming were obtained from the DNA. The sample table contains about 2,300 clones; only one count was recorded for about 69% of them. Clones ranked in the top ten supply around 42% of the sample.

With regard to this clone: Its binding antigen is unknown. No clone much larger than this one lies a single base away; base qualities are absent.

This receptor chain uses TRBV9 and TRBJ2-1; the D gene is not confidently resolved. This clonotype was sampled from a male donor with HIV. The specimen was cultured CD8+ T cells derived from PBMCs. The bases are TGTGCCAGCAGCGTAGGGGCTTTTTCCCATGAGCAGTTCTTC. Its product reads: CASSVGAFSHEQFF. The entire variable domain, with the stretches around the CDR3 drawn from the reference TRBV9 and TRBJ2-1 proteins, is DSGVTQTPKHLITATGQRVTLRCSPRSGDLSVYWYQQSLDQGLQFLIQYYNGEERAKGNILERFSAQQFPDLHSELNLSSLELGDSALYFCASSVGAFSHEQFFGPGTRLTVL.